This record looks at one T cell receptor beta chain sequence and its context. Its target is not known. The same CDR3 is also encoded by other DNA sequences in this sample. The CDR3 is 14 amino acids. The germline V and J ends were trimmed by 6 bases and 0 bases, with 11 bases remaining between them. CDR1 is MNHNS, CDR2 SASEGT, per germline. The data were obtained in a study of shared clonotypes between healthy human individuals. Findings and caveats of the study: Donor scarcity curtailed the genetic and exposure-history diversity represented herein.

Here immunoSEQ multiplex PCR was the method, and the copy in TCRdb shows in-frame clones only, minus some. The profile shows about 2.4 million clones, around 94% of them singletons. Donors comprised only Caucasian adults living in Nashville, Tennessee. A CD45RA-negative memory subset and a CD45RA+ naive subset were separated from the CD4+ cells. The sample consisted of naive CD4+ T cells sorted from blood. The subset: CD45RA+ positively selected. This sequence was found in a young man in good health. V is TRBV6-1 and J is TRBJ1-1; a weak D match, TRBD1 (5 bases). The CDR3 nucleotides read TGTGCCAGCAGGACCCGGGGGATGAACACTGAAGCTTTCTTT. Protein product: CASRTRGMNTEAFF.